This TCR beta chain was found in a study of T cell responses to AZD1222 COVID-19 vaccine. The CDR3 consists of 10 residues. V was pared by 0 bases and J by 11 bases, with 7 bases between. From germline, CDR1 is DFQATT and CDR2 SNEGSKA (reference sequence). The assay was immunoSEQ multiplex PCR, and TCRdb's table has in-frame clones only and misses some. This table has about 130,000 clones, over 80% appearing once. The clonotype was recovered from an adult in good health. Sequences were derived from peripheral blood, sampled on day 0 of AZD1222 vaccination. The V and J genes are TRBV20-1 and TRBJ1-1, with a possible D match to TRBD1 (5 bases). CDR3 sequence reads: CSARDGTAFF. CDR3 DNA sequence: TGCAGTGCTAGAGATGGGACGGCTTTCTTT.